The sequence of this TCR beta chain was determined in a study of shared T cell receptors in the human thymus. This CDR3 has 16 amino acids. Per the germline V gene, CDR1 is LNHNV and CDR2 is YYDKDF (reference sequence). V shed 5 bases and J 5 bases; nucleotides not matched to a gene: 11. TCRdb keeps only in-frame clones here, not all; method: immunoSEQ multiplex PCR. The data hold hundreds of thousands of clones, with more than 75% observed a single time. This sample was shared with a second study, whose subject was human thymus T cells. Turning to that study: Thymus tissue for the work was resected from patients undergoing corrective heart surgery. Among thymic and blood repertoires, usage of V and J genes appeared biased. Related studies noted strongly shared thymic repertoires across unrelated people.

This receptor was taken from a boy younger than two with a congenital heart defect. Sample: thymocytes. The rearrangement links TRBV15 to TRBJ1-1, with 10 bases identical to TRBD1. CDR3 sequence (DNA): TGTGCCACCAGCGCCCCTCAAGACAGGGGGCGTACTGAAGCTTTCTTT. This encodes CATSAPQDRGRTEAFF.